The 2 T cell receptor beta chains listed next were all sequenced from one sample in a study of human CD8 memory T cell subsets. UMI-labeled 5' RACE was used, and it produced the TCR beta libraries. TCRdb re-called the 5' RACE reads and shows each CDR3 protein once, DNA omitted. The sample data list approximately 12,000 distinct CDR3 sequences. The sample consisted of CD8+ T cells from PBMCs. Receptor source: a human donor in good health.

J is TRBJ2-7 and V is TRBV12-3 or TRBV12-4; TCRdb lists TRBD1, though no DNA is available to test this call. The CDR3 runs 14 residues. CDR3 in amino acids: CASSVRDRHYEQYF.

The chain joins TRBV24-1 to TRBJ2-2. The CDR3 is 14 amino acids. CDR1 and CDR2 (germline): KGHDR, SFDVKD. This CDR3 is CATSDLDGAGELFF.